Included here is one T cell receptor (beta chain) sequence, with context. Extraction and reverse transcription of RNA yielded cDNA as the sequencing template. The assay was immunoSEQ multiplex PCR, and TCRdb's table has in-frame clones only and misses some. Of about 190,000 clones listed, about 60% were seen once; the top ten hold about 14%. Germline assignment: CDR1 SGHRS and CDR2 YFSETQ. V was pared by 4 bases and J by 0 bases, with 4 bases of the junction left unmatched. There are 17 residues in the CDR3. These data come from a study of CD8+ T cells in alopecia areata. This sequence originates from a human donor with alopecia areata. The chain uses TRBV5-1 and TRBJ2-2; 12 bases are shared with TRBD2. The sequenced sample was CD4+ T cells sorted from blood, obtained at week 0. Here the CDR3 reads CASSRRTSGANTGELFF. CDR3 nucleotide sequence: TGCGCCAGCAGCCGGAGGACTAGCGGGGCGAACACCGGGGAGCTGTTTTTT. Filled out from reference TRBV5-1 and TRBJ2-2, the complete variable domain reads KAGVTQTPRYLIKTRGQQVTLSCSPISGHRSVSWYQQTPGQGLQFLFEYFSETQRNKGNFPGRFSGRQFSNSRSEMNVSTLELGDSALYLCASSRRTSGANTGELFFGEGSRLTVL.